What follows are 5 T cell receptor beta chains derived from one specimen sequenced in a study of regulatory T cells in long-lasting Graves disease. Relying on iRepertoire HTBI primers and Arm-PCR of CDR3 regions, the team built TCR beta libraries. One entry per CDR3 protein results from TCRdb running MiXCR on the multiplex PCR reads. The top ten hold approximately 25% of the sample, which has some 500,000 distinct CDR3 sequences, 16% seen once. Sample time point: newly diagnosed GD, antithyroid drugs for less than 3 months. TCR sequences were obtained from RNA taken from PBMCs. This same sample was also part of a study on T cells in Graves' hyperthyroidism and ophthalmopathy.

The sample here was peripheral blood mononuclear cells (PBMCs), taken at new diagnosis, from a patient treated with antithyroid drugs. The receptors come from a woman in her forties or fifties with Graves disease.

Concerning this clonotype itself: One junction end disagrees with the germline gene, perhaps due to a read error. This rearrangement joins TRBV7-9 to TRBJ2-2; D gene unclear. Looked up from germline, CDR1 is SEHNR and CDR2 is FQNEAQ (reference sequence). The CDR3 covers 13 residues. The CDR3 DNA reads as TGTGCCGGCAGCCTAGACTACACCGGGGAGCTGTTTTTT. The encoded protein is CAGSLDYTGELFF. The whole variable domain, filled in from reference TRBV7-9 and TRBJ2-2, reads DTGVSQNPRHKITKRGQNVTFRCDPISEHNRLYWYRQTLGQGPEFLTYFQNEAQLEKSRLLSDRFSAERPKGSFSTLEIQRTEQGDSAMYLCAGSLDYTGELFFGEGSRLTVL.

This clonotype was counted many times. The chain combines TRBV7-6 with TRBJ2-7; 7 bases are shared with TRBD1. The CDR3 contains 15 residues. V lost 1 base, J lost 3 bases, and 6 bases stayed unmatched. Germline CDR1 is SGHVS and CDR2 is FNYEAQ. CDR3: CASSLGGTAIYEQYF. CDR3 in DNA: TGTGCCAGCAGCTTAGGAGGGACAGCGATCTACGAGCAGTACTTC. Together with reference TRBV7-6 and TRBJ2-7, the CDR3 gives the full variable domain: GAGVSQSPRYKVTKRGQDVALRCDPISGHVSLYWYRQALGQGPEFLTYFNYEAQQDKSGLPNDRFSAERPEGSISTLTIQRTEQRDSAMYRCASSLGGTAIYEQYFGPGTRLTVT.

This clonotype was seen a handful of times. This chain links TRBV20-1 with TRBJ2-5; TRBD1 aligns across 8 bases. V trimming: 3 bases; J trimming: 3 bases; junction bases outside the gene matches: 3. CDR1 is DFQATT, CDR2 SNEGSKA, per germline (reference sequence). This CDR3 is 13 amino acids long. CDR3 nucleotides: TGCAGTGCTAGGAGACAGGGGAAAGAGACCCAGTACTTC. Amino acid sequence: CSARRQGKETQYF.

This clonotype came up a few times. J is TRBJ2-1 and V is TRBV20-1; 10 nucleotides match TRBD2. Germline-derived CDR1 and CDR2 are DFQATT and SNEGSKA (reference sequence). V shed 2 bases, J shed 8 bases, and the junction held 21 bases outside the gene matches. This CDR3 comprises 19 residues. The CDR3 reads CSARRHPQERGGPFDEQFF. The DNA for the CDR3 is TGCAGTGCTAGAAGACATCCTCAGGAGCGGGGGGGCCCTTTCGATGAGCAGTTCTTC.

V gene TRBV5-6 combines with J gene TRBJ2-5, with 9 nucleotides matching TRBD2. Trimming cost V 7 bases and J 2 bases; bases outside gene matches: 3. The length of the CDR3 is 13 residues. Germline CDR1 is SGHDT and CDR2 is YYEEEE. CDR3: CASLGLAQETQYF. The CDR3 DNA sequence: TGTGCCAGCTTGGGACTAGCACAAGAGACCCAGTACTTC. The full variable domain, rest sourced from reference TRBV5-6 and TRBJ2-5, is DAGVTQSPTHLIKTRGQQVTLRCSPKSGHDTVSWYQQALGQGPQFIFQYYEEEERQRGNFPDRFSGHQFPNYSSELNVNALLLGDSALYLCASLGLAQETQYFGPGTRLLVL.